The clone carrying this T cell receptor (beta chain) was seen a few times. Its antigen is not identified. The CDR3 totals 16 residues. CDR1 is KGHSH and CDR2 is LQKENI in the germline V gene. Unmatched junction bases numbered 9, after V lost 3 bases and J lost 3 bases. The data were obtained in a study of cytomegalovirus exposure and HLA in healthy donors. Study overall: In an earlier analysis, some 110 million unique TCR beta sequences were found from 150 million to 200 million T cells.

The study ran its PCR with 60 Vbeta and 13 Jbeta primers. TCRdb's table, derived via immunoSEQ multiplex PCR, lists solely in-frame clones and lacks some. The top ten hold approximately 1.9% of the sample, which has 110,000 to 150,000 clones, roughly 9.8% seen once. Study-wide results and caveats: There were around 160 TCR beta chains listed as cytomegalovirus-associated. A later analysis found common viral pathogens apparently linked to several of the most significant clusters. Fewer N-insertions than the roughly 670-donor mean were reportedly shown by an Asian-associated ancestry cluster in a later analysis.

The clonotype originates from a man in his fifties or sixties in good health and CMV-seronegative. The specimen was PBMCs. The chain combines TRBV18 with TRBJ1-1, with 8 bases lining up with TRBD1. DNA of the CDR3: TGTGCCAGCTCACCCCCCGCAGGGGGCGCGCACACTGAAGCTTTCTTT. It specifies CASSPPAGGAHTEAFF.